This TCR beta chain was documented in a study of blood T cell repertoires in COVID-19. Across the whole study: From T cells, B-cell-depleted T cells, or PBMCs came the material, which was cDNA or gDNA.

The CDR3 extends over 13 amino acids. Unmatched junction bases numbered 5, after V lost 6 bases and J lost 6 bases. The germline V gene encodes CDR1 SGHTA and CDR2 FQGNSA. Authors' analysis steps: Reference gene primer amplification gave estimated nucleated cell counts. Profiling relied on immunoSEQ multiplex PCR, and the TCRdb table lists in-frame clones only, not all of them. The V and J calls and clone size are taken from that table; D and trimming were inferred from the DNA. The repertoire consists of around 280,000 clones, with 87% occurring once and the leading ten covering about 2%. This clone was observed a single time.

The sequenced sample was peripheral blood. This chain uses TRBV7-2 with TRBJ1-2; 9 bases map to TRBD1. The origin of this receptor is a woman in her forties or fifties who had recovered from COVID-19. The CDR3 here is CASRLQGADGYTF. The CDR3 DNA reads TGTGCCAGCAGACTACAGGGGGCAGATGGCTACACCTTC.